This T cell receptor beta chain was sequenced for a study of cytomegalovirus exposure and HLA in healthy donors. About the research overall: From 170 million or so T cells, an earlier analysis saw 90 million to 130 million unique TCR beta sequences.

The table lists this clone with a few counts. PCR used 60 Vbeta primers and 13 Jbeta primers. This table comes from immunoSEQ multiplex PCR, and its TCRdb copy is limited to in-frame clones, with some not included. The table lists some 95,000 clones, approximately 70% of them singletons, with 2.1% in the top ten. In germline, CDR1 is MNHEY, CDR2 SMNVEV (reference sequence). The length of the CDR3 is 13 residues. Trimming took 6 bases from V and 6 from J; bases not matched to a gene: 2. Sequencing was done on a sample of PBMCs. This chain joins TRBV27 and TRBJ2-2; TRBD1 matches at 9 bases. The receptor comes from a man aged 25-45 years in good health and CMV-seronegative. Written as DNA, the CDR3 is TGTGCCAGCAGGAGACAGGGGGCCGGGGAGCTGTTTTTT. This gives the protein CASRRQGAGELFF.